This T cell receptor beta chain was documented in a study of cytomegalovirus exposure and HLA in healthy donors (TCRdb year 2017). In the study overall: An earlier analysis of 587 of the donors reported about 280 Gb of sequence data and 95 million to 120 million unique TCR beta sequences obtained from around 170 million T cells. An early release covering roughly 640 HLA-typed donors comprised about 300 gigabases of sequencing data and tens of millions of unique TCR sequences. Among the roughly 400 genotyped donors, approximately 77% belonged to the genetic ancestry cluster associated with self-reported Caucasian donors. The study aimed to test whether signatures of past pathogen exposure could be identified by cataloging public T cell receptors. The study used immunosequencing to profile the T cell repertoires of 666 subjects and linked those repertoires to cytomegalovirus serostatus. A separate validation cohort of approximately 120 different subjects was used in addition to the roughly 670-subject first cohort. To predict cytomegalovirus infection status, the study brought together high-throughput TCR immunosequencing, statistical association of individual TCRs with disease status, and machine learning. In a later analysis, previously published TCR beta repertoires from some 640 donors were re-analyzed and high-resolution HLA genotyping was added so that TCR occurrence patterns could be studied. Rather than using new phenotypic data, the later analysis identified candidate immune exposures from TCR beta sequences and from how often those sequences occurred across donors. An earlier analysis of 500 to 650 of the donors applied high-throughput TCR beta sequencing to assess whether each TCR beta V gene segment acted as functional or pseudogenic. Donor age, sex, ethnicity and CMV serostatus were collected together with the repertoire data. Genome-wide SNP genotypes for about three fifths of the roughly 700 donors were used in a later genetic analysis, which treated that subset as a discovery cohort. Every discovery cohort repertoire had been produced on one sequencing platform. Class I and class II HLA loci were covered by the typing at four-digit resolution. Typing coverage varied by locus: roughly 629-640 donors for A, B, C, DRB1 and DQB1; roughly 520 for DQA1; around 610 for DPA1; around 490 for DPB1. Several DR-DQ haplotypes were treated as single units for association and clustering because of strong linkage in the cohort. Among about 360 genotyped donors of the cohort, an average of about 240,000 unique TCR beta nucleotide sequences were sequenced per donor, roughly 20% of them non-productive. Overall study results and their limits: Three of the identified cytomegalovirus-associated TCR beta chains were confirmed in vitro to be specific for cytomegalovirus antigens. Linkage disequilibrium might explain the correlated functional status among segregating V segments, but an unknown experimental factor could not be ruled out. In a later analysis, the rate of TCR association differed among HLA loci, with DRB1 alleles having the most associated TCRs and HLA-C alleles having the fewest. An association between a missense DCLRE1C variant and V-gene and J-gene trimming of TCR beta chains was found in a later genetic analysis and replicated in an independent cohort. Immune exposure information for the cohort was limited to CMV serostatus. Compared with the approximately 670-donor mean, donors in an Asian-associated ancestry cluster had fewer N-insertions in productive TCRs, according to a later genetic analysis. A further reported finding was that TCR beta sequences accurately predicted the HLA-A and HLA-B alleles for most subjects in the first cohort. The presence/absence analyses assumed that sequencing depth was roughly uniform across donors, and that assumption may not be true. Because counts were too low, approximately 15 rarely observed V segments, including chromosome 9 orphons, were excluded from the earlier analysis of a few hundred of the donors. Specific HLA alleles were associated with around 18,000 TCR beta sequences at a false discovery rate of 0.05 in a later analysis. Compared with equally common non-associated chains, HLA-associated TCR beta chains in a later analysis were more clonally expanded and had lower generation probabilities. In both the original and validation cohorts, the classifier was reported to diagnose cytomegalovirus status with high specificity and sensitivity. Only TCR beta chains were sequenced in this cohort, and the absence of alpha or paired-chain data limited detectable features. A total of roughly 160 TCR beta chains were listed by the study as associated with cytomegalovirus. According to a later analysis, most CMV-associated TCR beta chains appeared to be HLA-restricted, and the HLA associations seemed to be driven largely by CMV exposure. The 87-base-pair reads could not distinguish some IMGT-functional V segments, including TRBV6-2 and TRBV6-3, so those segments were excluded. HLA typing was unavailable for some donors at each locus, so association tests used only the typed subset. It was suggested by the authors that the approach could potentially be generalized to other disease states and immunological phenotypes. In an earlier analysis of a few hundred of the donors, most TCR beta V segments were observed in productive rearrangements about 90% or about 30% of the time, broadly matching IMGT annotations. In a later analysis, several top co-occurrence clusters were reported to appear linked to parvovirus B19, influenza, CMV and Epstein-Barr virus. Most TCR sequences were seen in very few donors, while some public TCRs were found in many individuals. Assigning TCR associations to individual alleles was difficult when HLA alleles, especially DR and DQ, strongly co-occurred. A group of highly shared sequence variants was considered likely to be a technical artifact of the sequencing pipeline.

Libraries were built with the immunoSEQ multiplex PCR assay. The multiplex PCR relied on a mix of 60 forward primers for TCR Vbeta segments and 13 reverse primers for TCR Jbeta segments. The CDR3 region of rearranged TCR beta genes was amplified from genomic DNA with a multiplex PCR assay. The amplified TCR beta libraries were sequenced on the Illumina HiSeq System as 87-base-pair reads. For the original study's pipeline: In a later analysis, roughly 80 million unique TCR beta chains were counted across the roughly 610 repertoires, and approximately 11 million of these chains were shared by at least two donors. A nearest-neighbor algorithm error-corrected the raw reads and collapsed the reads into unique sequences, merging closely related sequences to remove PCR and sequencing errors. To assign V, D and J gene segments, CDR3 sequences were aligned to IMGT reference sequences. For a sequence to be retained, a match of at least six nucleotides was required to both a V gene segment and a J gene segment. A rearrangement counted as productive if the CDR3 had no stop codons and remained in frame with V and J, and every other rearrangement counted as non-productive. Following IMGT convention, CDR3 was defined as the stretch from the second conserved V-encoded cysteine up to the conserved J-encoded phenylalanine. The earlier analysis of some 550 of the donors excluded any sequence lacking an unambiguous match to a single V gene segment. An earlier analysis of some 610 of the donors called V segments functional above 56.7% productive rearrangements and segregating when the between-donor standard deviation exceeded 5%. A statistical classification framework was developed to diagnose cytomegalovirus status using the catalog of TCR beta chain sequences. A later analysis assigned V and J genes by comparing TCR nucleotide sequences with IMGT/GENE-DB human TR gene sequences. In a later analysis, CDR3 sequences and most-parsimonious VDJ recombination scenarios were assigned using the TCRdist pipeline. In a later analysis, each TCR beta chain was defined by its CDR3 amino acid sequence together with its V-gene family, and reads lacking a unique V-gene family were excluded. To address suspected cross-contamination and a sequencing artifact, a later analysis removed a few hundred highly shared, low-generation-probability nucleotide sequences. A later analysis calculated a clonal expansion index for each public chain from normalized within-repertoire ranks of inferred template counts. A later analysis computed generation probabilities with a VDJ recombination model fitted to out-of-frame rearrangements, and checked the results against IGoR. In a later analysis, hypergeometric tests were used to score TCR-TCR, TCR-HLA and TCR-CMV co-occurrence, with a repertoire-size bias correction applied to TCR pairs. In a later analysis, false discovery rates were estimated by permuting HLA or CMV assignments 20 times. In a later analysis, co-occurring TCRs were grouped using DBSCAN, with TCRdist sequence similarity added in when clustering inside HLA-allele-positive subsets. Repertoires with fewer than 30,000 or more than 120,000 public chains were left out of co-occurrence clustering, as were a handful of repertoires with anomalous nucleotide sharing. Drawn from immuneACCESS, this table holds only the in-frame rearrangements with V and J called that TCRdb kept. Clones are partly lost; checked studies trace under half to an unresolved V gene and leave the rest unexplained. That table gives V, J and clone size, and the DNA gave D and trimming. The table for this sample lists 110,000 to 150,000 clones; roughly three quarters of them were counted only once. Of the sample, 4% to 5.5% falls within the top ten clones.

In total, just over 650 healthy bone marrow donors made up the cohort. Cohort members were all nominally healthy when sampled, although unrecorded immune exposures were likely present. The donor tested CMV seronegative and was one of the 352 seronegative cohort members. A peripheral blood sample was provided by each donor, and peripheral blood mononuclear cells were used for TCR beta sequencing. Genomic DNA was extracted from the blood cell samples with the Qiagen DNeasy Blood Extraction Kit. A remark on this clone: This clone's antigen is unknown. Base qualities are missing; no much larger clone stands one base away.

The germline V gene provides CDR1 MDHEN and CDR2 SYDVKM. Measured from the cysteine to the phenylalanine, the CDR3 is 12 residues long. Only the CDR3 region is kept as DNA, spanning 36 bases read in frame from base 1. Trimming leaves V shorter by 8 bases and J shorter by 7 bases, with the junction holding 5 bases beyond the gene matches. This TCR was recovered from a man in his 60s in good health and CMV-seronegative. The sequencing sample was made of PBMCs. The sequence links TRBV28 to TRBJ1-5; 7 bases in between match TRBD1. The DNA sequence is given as TGTGCCAGCGACAGGGTGAGCCAGCCCCAGCATTTT. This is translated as CASDRVSQPQHF.